Included here is one T cell receptor beta chain sequence, with context. The antigen remains undetermined. One junction end does not reproduce the germline sequence, and a read error may be involved. The TCR alpha and TCR beta cDNA libraries, bearing sample barcodes and UMIs, were generated by 5'RACE using constant-segment primers. TCRdb redid the calling of the 5' RACE reads with MiXCR, one entry per CDR3 protein. The table lists tens of thousands of distinct CDR3 sequences, 11% to 15% of them singletons. The CDR3 sequence is 16 residues long. Germline CDR1 and CDR2: SSHAT and FNYEAQ (reference sequence). These data are taken from a study of T-cell memory formation after mild COVID-19. The wider study: TCR clusters mostly belonged to single donors. Study-wide findings and caveats: Some SARS-CoV-2-responding clones were already detected in memory before infection.

The sample was PBMCs or a T cell subset sorted from them (not recorded which). The receptor was derived from an adult woman who had mild COVID-19 (a few samples of this study predate the infection). Cell type and time point are not known. The chain recombines TRBV7-7 with TRBJ2-1; 13 bases agree with TRBD2. DNA of the CDR3: TGTGCTAGCAGCCGGACTAGCGGGAGTCTACACAATGAGCAGTTCTTC. Its translation is CASSRTSGSLHNEQFF.